Below are 27 T cell receptor beta chains sequenced from a single sample in a study of cytomegalovirus exposure and HLA in healthy donors. The study ran its PCR with 60 Vbeta and 13 Jbeta primers. Libraries were prepared by immunoSEQ multiplex PCR; TCRdb keeps only in-frame clonotypes and omits some of them. This repertoire comprises roughly 64,000 clones; its ten largest clones make up 3.5% to 4%. Input material: PBMCs. The receptors stem from a woman in her late teens or twenties in good health and CMV-seronegative.

The chain is built from TRBV4-1 and TRBJ1-2, with 7 nucleotides matching TRBD1. J lost 1 base, V lost 1 base, and 3 bases had no gene match. CDR1 and CDR2 (germline): MGHRA, YSYEKL. CDR3 size: 15 residues. CDR3: CASSQGTGDNYGYTF. In DNA form, the CDR3 reads TGCGCCAGCAGCCAAGGTACAGGGGATAACTATGGCTACACCTTC.

The gene calls are TRBV12-2 and TRBJ2-7; TRBD2, the D gene given by the table, was not confirmed from the DNA. TRBV12-2 is a known pseudogene. CDR3 length: 17 amino acids. The DNA for the CDR3 is TGTGCAAGTCGGGTAAACCGCGGGGGGCCCTCCGCCTACGAGCAGTACTTC. Translated: CASRVNRGGPSAYEQYF.

As to this clone: In the same sample, other DNA sequences code for this CDR3. The chain links TRBV5-1 to TRBJ2-2, with D possibly TRBD2 on 6 matching bases. Looked up from germline, CDR1 is SGHRS and CDR2 is YFSETQ. The CDR3 contains 15 residues. With 3 bases removed from V and 0 bases from J, the gap between germline ends came to 9 bases. DNA of the CDR3: TGCGCCAGCAGCTGGCGGGACTCGAACACCGGGGAGCTGTTTTTT. Its translation is CASSWRDSNTGELFF. The whole variable domain, filled in from reference TRBV5-1 and TRBJ2-2, reads KAGVTQTPRYLIKTRGQQVTLSCSPISGHRSVSWYQQTPGQGLQFLFEYFSETQRNKGNFPGRFSGRQFSNSRSEMNVSTLELGDSALYLCASSWRDSNTGELFFGEGSRLTVL.

The genes are TRBV4-2 and TRBJ2-1, with a possible D match to TRBD2 (6 bases). V lost 4 bases, J lost 0 bases, and 13 bases lay in between. The CDR3 is 16 residues long. Looked up from germline, CDR1 is LGHNA and CDR2 is YNFKEQ. The CDR3 is CASSPRGESSYNEQFF. CDR3 in DNA: TGTGCCAGCAGCCCGCGGGGTGAGAGCTCCTACAATGAGCAGTTCTTC.

The rearrangement uses TRBV19 and TRBJ2-6; D possibly corresponds to TRBD1 (6 bases). This CDR3 is built from 15 residues. CDR1 and CDR2 (germline): LNHDA, SQIVND (reference sequence). V lost 7 bases to trimming and J lost 2 bases, with 12 bases between them. The CDR3 nucleotides are TGTGCCAGTACCCTACAGGGACCTGGGGCCAACGTCCTGACTTTC. This translates into CASTLQGPGANVLTF.

The V call is TRBV28, the J call TRBJ2-7, with TRBD1 identical over 9 bases. V dropped 3 bases and J dropped 2; count of bases not matched to a gene: 5. CDR3 size: 15 residues. Looked up from germline, CDR1 is MDHEN and CDR2 is SYDVKM. The CDR3 coding sequence is TGTGCCAGCAGTTTCCGGGACAGGGACGCCTACGAGCAGTACTTC. Protein sequence: CASSFRDRDAYEQYF. The full variable domain, completed using reference TRBV28 and TRBJ2-7, is DVKVTQSSRYLVKRTGEKVFLECVQDMDHENMFWYRQDPGLGLRLIYFSYDVKMKEKGDIPEGYSVSREKKERFSLILESASTNQTSMYLCASSFRDRDAYEQYFGPGTRLTVT.

This chain uses TRBV4-1 with TRBJ1-2; 8 bases agree with TRBD1. The germline V gene encodes CDR1 MGHRA and CDR2 YSYEKL. This CDR3 contains 14 residues. J lost 8 bases, V lost 6 bases, and 11 bases had no gene match. The CDR3 loop reads CASSSPGQGRGYTF. CDR3 coding DNA: TGCGCCAGCAGTTCCCCTGGACAGGGCCGAGGCTACACCTTC.

V gene TRBV6-1 combines with J gene TRBJ1-1; D is undetermined. Germline V lookup: CDR1 MNHNS, CDR2 SASEGT. The CDR3 consists of 13 residues. V lost 1 base to trimming and J lost 3 bases, with 6 bases between them. CDR3 DNA sequence: TGTGCCAGCAGTGAAGTTCTGTACACTGAAGCTTTCTTT. Translation: CASSEVLYTEAFF.

On this clone itself: Within the sample, other DNA sequences also encode this same CDR3. This chain joins TRBV6-5 and TRBJ1-1; 8 bases line up with TRBD1. The CDR3 spans 14 residues. CDR1 MNHEY and CDR2 SVGAGI come from the germline V gene. Trimming took 3 bases from V and 1 from J; bases not matched to a gene: 1. The CDR3 coding sequence is TGTGCCAGCAGTTATGGACAGGGGAACACTGAAGCTTTCTTT. Amino acid sequence: CASSYGQGNTEAFF.

The rearrangement links TRBV18 to TRBJ1-1, with a weak D call TRBD1 (6 bases). Germline CDR1 reads KGHSH; CDR2 reads LQKENI. Trimming removed 6 bases at V and 8 bases at J, with 16 bases between. This CDR3 spans 13 amino acids. CDR3 region: CASSLQGAMEAFF. As DNA, the CDR3 is TGTGCCAGCTCCCTACAGGGCGCGATGGAAGCTTTCTTT.

This chain joins TRBV7-9 and TRBJ2-1; 7 nucleotides match TRBD2. Germline CDR1 and CDR2: SEHNR and FQNEAQ (reference sequence). Trimming removed 5 bases from V and 6 bases from J; junction bases left unmatched: 19. There are 18 residues in the CDR3. CDR3 nucleotide sequence: TGTGCCAGCAGCCAGGACTTAGCGGGTGGGAGACCGGGCAATGAGCAGTTCTTC. The encoded protein is CASSQDLAGGRPGNEQFF. Full variable domain (missing parts from reference TRBV7-9 and TRBJ2-1): DTGVSQNPRHKITKRGQNVTFRCDPISEHNRLYWYRQTLGQGPEFLTYFQNEAQLEKSRLLSDRFSAERPKGSFSTLEIQRTEQGDSAMYLCASSQDLAGGRPGNEQFFGPGTRLTVL.

The V gene is TRBV5-1, the J gene TRBJ2-1; no clear D. Germline CDR1 SGHRS, CDR2 YFSETQ. V was clipped by 4 bases and J by 4 bases, with 9 bases between them. The CDR3 is made up of 13 amino acids. CDR3 protein: CASSPLLYNEQFF. CDR3 in DNA: TGCGCCAGCAGCCCACTCTTATACAATGAGCAGTTCTTC.

The gene calls are TRBV12-5 and TRBJ2-3, with TRBD2 matching over 13 bases. Germline CDR1 reads LGHNT; CDR2 reads FRNRAP. The CDR3 runs 16 residues. J was trimmed by 4 bases and V by 5 bases; bases with no gene match: 6. The CDR3 protein is CASGPGLAGKSDTQYF. CDR3 DNA sequence: TGTGCTAGTGGTCCGGGACTAGCGGGAAAGTCAGATACGCAGTATTTT. The full variable domain, its missing parts supplied by reference TRBV12-5 and TRBJ2-3, is DARVTQTPRHKVTEMGQEVTMRCQPILGHNTVFWYRQTMMQGLELLAYFRNRAPLDDSGMPKDRFSAEMPDATLATLKIQPSEPRDSAVYFCASGPGLAGKSDTQYFGPGTRLTVL.

The chain has TRBV28 and TRBJ2-7; the match to TRBD2 covers 8 bases. CDR1 and CDR2 (germline): MDHEN, SYDVKM. The CDR3 spans 15 residues. Trimming cost V 5 bases and J 3 bases; bases outside gene matches: 9. The CDR3 sequence: CASSRGGGGFYEQYF. CDR3 bases: TGTGCCAGCAGTCGGGGGGGAGGGGGATTCTACGAGCAGTACTTC.

This chain joins TRBV6-5 and TRBJ1-1, with 9 bases that match TRBD1. Germline V CDR1 and CDR2: MNHEY, SVGAGI. This CDR3 is built from 14 residues. V lost 7 bases to trimming and J lost 9 bases; unmatched junction nucleotides: 12. Written as DNA, the CDR3 is TGTGCCAGCACGCCTCCGGGACAGGGACTCCAAGCTTTCTTT. Encoded protein: CASTPPGQGLQAFF.

This sequence joins TRBV2 and TRBJ1-5, with 8 bases matching TRBD1. Germline lookup yields CDR1 SNHLY and CDR2 FYNNEI. J lost 6 bases, V lost 5 bases, and 6 bases had no gene match. The CDR3 consists of 14 residues. The CDR3 bases are TGTGCCAGCAGTCCGGACAGGGTGGGTCAGCCCCAGCATTTT. Amino acid sequence: CASSPDRVGQPQHF.

The chain employs TRBV4-1 and TRBJ1-1; D may be TRBD1 (5 bases). This CDR3 is built from 14 residues. Germline V CDR1 and CDR2: MGHRA, YSYEKL. The V gene lost 2 bases and the J gene lost 5 bases, with 12 bases spanning the gap. The CDR3 protein is CASSQSGGTTEAFF. The CDR3 nucleotides read TGCGCCAGCAGCCAATCCGGGGGAACGACTGAAGCTTTCTTT.

DNA of the CDR3: TGTGCCAGCGGTCACAGGGGGCACAGCTTCTTT. Its translation is CASGHRGHSFF. The J gene is TRBJ1-1, the V gene TRBV9; 9 bases are shared with TRBD1. Losses at the gene ends were 7 bases for V and 14 bases for J; bases not matched to a gene: 9. This CDR3 region has 11 residues. Germline lookup yields CDR1 SGDLS and CDR2 YYNGEE.

V gene TRBV6-5 combines with J gene TRBJ1-2; D may be TRBD1 (6 bases). The germline CDR1 and CDR2 sequences are MNHEY and SVGAGI. The CDR3 sequence is 14 residues long. The ends were cut back, 7 bases at V and 8 bases at J, with 20 bases in the middle. The CDR3 region has the DNA TGTGCCAGCACTCTGACTACAGGGCTAGGCGGCTACACCTTC. This sequence encodes CASTLTTGLGGYTF.

This sequence joins TRBV19 and TRBJ1-2; D is undetermined. Germline loops: CDR1 LNHDA, CDR2 SQIVND (reference sequence). V was shortened by 10 bases and J by 3 bases, with 9 bases between the two germline ends. The CDR3 length is 11 residues. The CDR3: CATFNYYGYTF. The CDR3 DNA reads as TGTGCCACCTTCAACTACTATGGCTACACCTTC.

The CDR3 coding sequence is TGTGCCAGCAGCTCCGACAGGGGTGAAACCTACGAGCAGTACTTC. Amino acid sequence: CASSSDRGETYEQYF. The V gene is TRBV7-3, the J gene TRBJ2-7; TRBD1 agrees at 8 bases. This CDR3 is 15 amino acids long. The junction had 7 bases not matched to a gene; V was cut back by 4 bases and J by 2 bases. The V gene's germline CDR1 is SGHTA and CDR2 FQGTGA.

This chain uses TRBV7-2 with TRBJ2-5, with a possible D match to TRBD2 (6 bases). Trimming stripped 2 bases from V and 5 bases from J, with 15 bases between. The CDR3 contains 15 residues. Germline CDR1 is SGHTA and CDR2 is FQGNSA. The CDR3 nucleotides read TGTGCCAGCAGCTTAAACGCGGGATCAGGGGAGACCCAGTACTTC. It specifies CASSLNAGSGETQYF.

The chain links TRBV5-6 to TRBJ2-5; TRBD2 matches 9 bases. The V gene end was trimmed by 3 bases and the J gene end by 0 bases; junction bases not matched to a gene: 12. From germline, CDR1 is SGHDT and CDR2 YYEEEE. The CDR3 loop spans 18 amino acids. DNA for the CDR3: TGTGCCAGCAGCTCGGTGGTCGAACTAGCGGGCGACCAAGAGACCCAGTACTTC. Translating it yields CASSSVVELAGDQETQYF. Full variable domain (rest looked up from reference TRBV5-6 and TRBJ2-5): DAGVTQSPTHLIKTRGQQVTLRCSPKSGHDTVSWYQQALGQGPQFIFQYYEEEERQRGNFPDRFSGHQFPNYSSELNVNALLLGDSALYLCASSSVVELAGDQETQYFGPGTRLLVL.

V gene TRBV29-1 combines with J gene TRBJ2-1, with D hard to call. V was trimmed by 6 bases and J by 4 bases, leaving 7 bases between them. This CDR3 region has 11 residues. Germline CDR1 reads SQVTM; CDR2 reads ANQGSEA. In DNA, the CDR3 is TGCAGCGTGACTGATTACAATGAGCAGTTCTTC. Protein sequence: CSVTDYNEQFF.

The gene calls are TRBV19 and TRBJ1-1; no firm D call. In germline, CDR1 is LNHDA, CDR2 SQIVND (reference sequence). The CDR3 totals 16 residues. V was cut by 4 bases and J by 1 base, with 16 bases left in between. The CDR3 loop reads CASSTMFRETNTEAFF. CDR3 coding DNA: TGTGCCAGTAGTACGATGTTTCGGGAAACGAACACTGAAGCTTTCTTT.

The CDR3 DNA follows: TGTGCCAGCAGTGAATGGTGGGGCAGGGTAGAAAAACTGTTTTTT. Amino acids: CASSEWWGRVEKLFF. The chain employs TRBV25-1 and TRBJ1-4, with D perhaps matching TRBD1 (5 bases). The length of the CDR3 is 15 residues. The germline CDR1 and CDR2 sequences are MGHDK and SYGVNS. V lost 1 base and J 8 bases, leaving 14 bases between the germline ends.

A word on this clone: The junction does not match germline at one end; this may be a read error. Here the CDR3 DNA reads TGTGCTAGCAGCACCCATCTATACGGGGAGCTGTTTTTT. Translated, it gives CASSTHLYGELFF. The J gene is TRBJ2-2, the V gene TRBV7-7; D call uncertain. Germline CDR1 reads SSHAT; CDR2 reads FNYEAQ (reference sequence). The CDR3 has 13 amino acids.